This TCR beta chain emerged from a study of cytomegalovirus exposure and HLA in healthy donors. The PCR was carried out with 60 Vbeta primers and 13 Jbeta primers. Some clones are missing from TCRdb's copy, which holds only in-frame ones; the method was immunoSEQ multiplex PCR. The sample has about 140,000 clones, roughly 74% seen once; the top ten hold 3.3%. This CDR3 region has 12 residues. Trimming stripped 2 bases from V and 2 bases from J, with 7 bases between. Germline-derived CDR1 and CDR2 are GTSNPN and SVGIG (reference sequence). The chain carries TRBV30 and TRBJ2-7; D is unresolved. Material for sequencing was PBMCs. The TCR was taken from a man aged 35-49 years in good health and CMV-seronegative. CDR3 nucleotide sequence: TGTGCCTGGAGTCCCATTGCCTACGAGCAGTACTTC. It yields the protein CAWSPIAYEQYF.